The 27 T cell receptor beta chains listed next were all sequenced from one sample in a study of monozygotic twins with inflammatory bowel disease. TCRdb processed the 5' RACE reads again and assigns one entry to each CDR3 protein, with no DNA. The sample totals approximately 400,000 distinct CDR3 sequences. The sequenced sample was blood. The receptor set was obtained from a human donor with ulcerative colitis or Crohn's disease, or a healthy co-twin of an affected twin (not recorded which).

The chain couples TRBV5-5 to TRBJ1-1; with no DNA, the TCRdb D assignment of TRBD1 cannot be verified. This CDR3 is 14 amino acids long. Germline CDR1 SGHKS, CDR2 YYEKEE (reference sequence). CDR3 protein: CASSGGQHNTEAFF.

The V gene is TRBV7-8, the J gene TRBJ2-7; TCRdb names TRBD2, which stays unverified in the absence of DNA. Germline V gene data show CDR1 as SGHVS and CDR2 as FQNEAQ. This CDR3 has 14 amino acids. CDR3 amino acids: CASSFRDYSYEQYF.

CDR3 residues: CASSSGQGALTGELFF. The gene calls are TRBV6-1 and TRBJ2-2; TCRdb's assignment of TRBD1 cannot be checked, as there is no DNA. The CDR3 extends over 16 amino acids. Germline V gives CDR1 MNHNS, CDR2 SASEGT.

The chain links TRBV2 to TRBJ2-1; absent DNA, TCRdb's TRBD1 call cannot be checked. Germline V gene data show CDR1 as SNHLY and CDR2 as FYNNEI. The CDR3 runs 14 residues. CDR3 residues: CAISTGFGYNEQFF.

The V call is TRBV7-2, the J call TRBJ2-5; TCRdb designates TRBD2, a call that cannot be tested without DNA. The CDR3 runs to 14 residues. Germline CDR1 reads SGHTA; CDR2 reads FQGNSA. The CDR3 spells CASSLAPDGLVQYF.

The chain uses TRBV20-1 and TRBJ2-3. Germline V CDR1 and CDR2: DFQATT, SNEGSKA (reference sequence). The CDR3 runs to 12 residues. The CDR3: CSARVGADTQYF.

The chain employs TRBV24-1 and TRBJ2-1. Per the germline V gene, CDR1 is KGHDR and CDR2 is SFDVKD. The CDR3 is 12 amino acids. CDR3 amino acids: CATGNYEHEQFF.

The chain joins TRBV5-5 to TRBJ2-3; the TCRdb call, TRBD1, lacks DNA for checking. The CDR3 length is 15 residues. The germline gives CDR1 SGHKS, CDR2 YYEKEE (reference sequence). The CDR3 is CASSWAGGARDTQYF.

V is TRBV2 and J is TRBJ2-2; there is no DNA to check the TCRdb D call of TRBD2. The CDR3 is 15 residues long. Germline V CDR1 and CDR2: SNHLY, FYNNEI. This CDR3 reads CASAGGTSNTGELFF. The whole variable domain, filled in from reference TRBV2 and TRBJ2-2, reads EPEVTQTPSHQVTQMGQEVILRCVPISNHLYFYWYRQILGQKVEFLVSFYNNEISEKSEIFDDQFSVERPDGSNFTLKIRSTKLEDSAMYFCASAGGTSNTGELFFGEGSRLTVL.

The gene calls are TRBV5-1 and TRBJ2-3; the D gene TCRdb calls, TRBD1, cannot be checked with no DNA. Germline CDR1 reads SGHRS; CDR2 reads YFSETQ. The CDR3 loop spans 14 amino acids. The CDR3: CASSSVTRGDTQYF.

The chain joins TRBV20-1 to TRBJ2-1; the D gene TCRdb calls, TRBD1, cannot be checked with no DNA. Looked up from germline, CDR1 is DFQATT and CDR2 is SNEGSKA (reference sequence). The CDR3 is 15 amino acids. The chain's CDR3 is CSARDFRGDYNEQFF.

V is TRBV7-7 and J is TRBJ2-2; TCRdb's assignment of TRBD1 cannot be checked, as there is no DNA. There are 15 residues in the CDR3. Germline V gene lookup returns CDR1 SSHAT and CDR2 FNYEAQ (reference sequence). This chain's CDR3 is CASSLAGTGTGELFF.

The V and J genes are TRBV7-9 and TRBJ2-1. Germline-derived CDR1 and CDR2 are SEHNR and FQNEAQ (reference sequence). The CDR3 runs 11 residues. The CDR3 is CASSLDYEQFF.

The chain has TRBV7-2 and TRBJ1-1. CDR3 length equals 15 residues. Germline CDR1 SGHTA, CDR2 FQGNSA. The CDR3: CASSPGTGRNTEAFF.

This rearrangement joins TRBV20-1 to TRBJ1-1. In germline, CDR1 is DFQATT, CDR2 SNEGSKA (reference sequence). The CDR3 has 13 amino acids. The CDR3 spells CSARVDTNTEAFF.

J is TRBJ2-1 and V is TRBV5-5; TCRdb indicates TRBD1, and absent DNA this call remains unverified. Germline CDR1 reads SGHKS; CDR2 reads YYEKEE (reference sequence). This CDR3 is 15 amino acids long. CDR3 protein: CASTLYQGVGNEQFF.

The rearrangement joins TRBV14 to TRBJ2-3; TCRdb gives TRBD1 as the D gene, but with no DNA this cannot be confirmed. The CDR3 totals 15 residues. Germline V gene lookup returns CDR1 SGHDN and CDR2 FVKESK. This chain's CDR3 is CASSLGQRNTDTQYF.

The chain recombines TRBV20-1 with TRBJ2-1. The germline gives CDR1 DFQATT, CDR2 SNEGSKA (reference sequence). This CDR3 comprises 12 residues. The CDR3 loop is CSALWNYNEQFF.

The chain has TRBV28 and TRBJ2-2; TCRdb designates TRBD2, a call that cannot be tested without DNA. Germline values: CDR1 MDHEN, CDR2 SYDVKM. The CDR3 has 17 residues. CDR3 protein: CASSLGPTSGSTGELFF.

The rearrangement uses TRBV19 and TRBJ2-1; TCRdb proposes TRBD1, but this gene call is untestable without DNA. This CDR3 region has 12 residues. Germline CDR1 LNHDA, CDR2 SQIVND (reference sequence). CDR3 sequence reads: CASSIPGNEQFF.

The chain's CDR3 is CASSRGEYTGELFF. The chain carries TRBV5-6 and TRBJ2-2. CDR3 length: 14 amino acids. Germline CDR1 and CDR2: SGHDT and YYEEEE.

This rearrangement joins TRBV13 to TRBJ2-3; the D call of TRBD1 rests on TCRdb alone, since no DNA is present to check it. CDR3 size: 16 residues. CDR1 is PRHDT, CDR2 FYEKMQ, per germline (reference sequence). CDR3 residues: CASSSPEGGETDTQYF.

This chain links TRBV4-3 with TRBJ2-1; the TCRdb D gene call, TRBD1, has no DNA to confirm it. The CDR3 is made up of 14 amino acids. Germline CDR1 LGHNA, CDR2 YSLEER. This CDR3 reads CASSQALGDNEQFF.

The chain combines TRBV27 with TRBJ2-7; TCRdb proposes TRBD2, but this gene call is untestable without DNA. This CDR3 has 15 residues. CDR1 is MNHEY, CDR2 SMNVEV, per germline (reference sequence). Here the CDR3 reads CASSSTSGRVYEQYF.

This chain links TRBV6-1 with TRBJ1-2; TCRdb returns TRBD1, unconfirmable since there is no DNA. The CDR3 loop spans 14 amino acids. The germline V gene encodes CDR1 MNHNS and CDR2 SASEGT. CDR3 residues: CAIFRDSRNYGYTF.

This chain joins TRBV7-2 and TRBJ2-5; the TCRdb call, TRBD1, lacks DNA for checking. This CDR3 spans 16 amino acids. Germline V gene sequence: CDR1 SGHTA, CDR2 FQGNSA. The CDR3: CASSSQTGAAEETQYF. The whole variable domain, remainder taken from reference TRBV7-2 and TRBJ2-5, is GAGVSQSPSNKVTEKGKDVELRCDPISGHTALYWYRQSLGQGLEFLIYFQGNSAPDKSGLPSDRFSAERTGGSVSTLTIQRTQQEDSAVYLCASSSQTGAAEETQYFGPGTRLLVL.

The rearrangement joins TRBV6-1 to TRBJ1-6. The CDR3 spans 16 residues. The germline CDR1 and CDR2 sequences are MNHNS and SASEGT. This CDR3 reads CASRTGTGRSLSPLHF.